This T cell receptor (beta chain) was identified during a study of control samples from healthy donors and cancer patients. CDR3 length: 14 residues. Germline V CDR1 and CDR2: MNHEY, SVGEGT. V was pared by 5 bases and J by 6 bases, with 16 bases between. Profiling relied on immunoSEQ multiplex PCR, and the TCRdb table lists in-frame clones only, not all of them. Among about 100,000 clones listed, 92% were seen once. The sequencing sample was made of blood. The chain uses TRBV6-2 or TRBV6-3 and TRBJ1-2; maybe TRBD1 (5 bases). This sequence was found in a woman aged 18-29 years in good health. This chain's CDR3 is CASSKSGTVHGYTF. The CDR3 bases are TGTGCCAGCAGTAAATCCGGGACCGTGCATGGCTACACCTTC.